A single sample is the source of the 20 T cell receptor beta chains below, sequenced in a study of vaccination and CD4 T cells after COVID-19. Cultured CD4+ T cells had their DNA profiled by the Oncomine TCR Beta short-read assay. MiXCR, applied by TCRdb to the PCR reads, yields one record per CDR3 protein. The top ten clones hold around 8.6% of a sample with more than 10,000 distinct CDR3 sequences, about 77% of them seen once. Their antigen targets remain unknown. This sample's treatment: approximately 10-day PBMC culture with coronavirus spike peptide pools or control peptides (ViraFEST assay). The specimen sequenced was CD4+ T cells from blood, cultured in vitro. All receptors come from a human donor who had recovered from COVID-19.

The chain has TRBV5-1 and TRBJ2-1; D unclear. CDR1 is SGHRS, CDR2 YFSETQ, per germline. V lost 4 bases to trimming and J lost 5 bases, with 13 bases between them. The CDR3 sequence is 14 residues long. The CDR3 bases are TGCGCCAGCAGCCTCGATCCGGAGAACAATGAGCAGTTCTTC. Translation: CASSLDPENNEQFF.

This clonotype has only one observation. The rearrangement links TRBV20-1 to TRBJ2-7; 11 nucleotides line up with TRBD1. V shed 4 bases, J shed 1 base, and the junction held 3 bases outside the gene matches. The CDR3 runs 14 residues. Per germline, CDR1 DFQATT and CDR2 SNEGSKA (reference sequence). In nucleotides, the CDR3 is TGCAGTGCTACCGGGACAGGGGGATCCTACGAGCAGTACTTC. Translation gives CSATGTGGSYEQYF.

V usage is TRBV29-1 and J usage is TRBJ2-3, with D unresolved. With 3 bases removed from V and 6 bases from J, the gap between germline ends came to 13 bases. Germline V gene lookup returns CDR1 SQVTM and CDR2 ANQGSEA. This CDR3 spans 13 amino acids. The CDR3, as DNA: TGCAGCGTTGACCTGGGGAAGACGGATACGCAGTATTTT. This gives the protein CSVDLGKTDTQYF.

The chain uses TRBV28 and TRBJ1-6; the D gene is possibly TRBD1 (5 bases). CDR1 and CDR2 from the germline V gene are MDHEN and SYDVKM. There are 14 residues in the CDR3. Between the trimmed V and J ends, which lost 6 bases and 13 bases, there was a span of 19 bases. The CDR3 here is CASSPLALGAPLHF. Written as DNA, the CDR3 is TGTGCCAGCAGCCCCCTGGCCCTCGGGGCGCCCCTCCACTTT.

This chain connects TRBV27 to TRBJ2-3; D remains unclear. Trimming cost V 11 bases and J 4 bases, with 13 bases left between them. In germline, CDR1 is MNHEY, CDR2 SMNVEV (reference sequence). This CDR3 has 12 amino acids. The CDR3 coding sequence is TGTGCCCCCCGCTCGAAGTCAGATACGCAGTATTTT. Protein sequence: CAPRSKSDTQYF.

This CDR3 is CASIYRGQNTEAFF. The CDR3 DNA reads TGTGCCAGTATCTACAGGGGGCAGAACACTGAAGCTTTCTTT. The chain couples TRBV19 to TRBJ1-1, with TRBD1 matching 9 bases. V lost 7 bases, J lost 1 base, and 4 bases stayed unmatched. This CDR3 has 14 residues. Germline V CDR1 and CDR2: LNHDA, SQIVND (reference sequence).

CDR3 in amino acids: CASSFGTSGFLKETQYF. In DNA, the CDR3 is TGTGCCAGCAGTTTTGGGACTAGCGGTTTTCTAAAGGAGACCCAGTACTTC. This chain uses TRBV12-3 or TRBV12-4 with TRBJ2-5; 11 positions match TRBD2. This CDR3 spans 17 amino acids. Unmatched junction bases numbered 11, after V lost 3 bases and J lost 5 bases.

This clonotype is medium-sized within its sample. The chain has TRBV10-1 and TRBJ1-1, with 8 bases matching TRBD1. Germline CDR1 reads WNHNN; CDR2 reads SYGVQD (reference sequence). The CDR3 runs 14 residues. The V and J ends lost 5 bases and 7 bases, in that order; junction bases with no gene match: 9. The CDR3 sequence is CASSYFRQGYEAFF. The CDR3 nucleotides are TGCGCCAGCAGTTACTTCAGACAGGGGTATGAAGCTTTCTTT.

The chain employs TRBV7-2 and TRBJ1-2; D may be TRBD1 (5 bases). Trimming left V 1 base short and J 4 bases short, with 13 bases between. The germline V gene encodes CDR1 SGHTA and CDR2 FQGNSA. The CDR3 loop spans 15 amino acids. CDR3 in DNA: TGTGCCAGCAGCTTAGGGGGCCAGCTACCCTATGGCTACACCTTC. Protein product: CASSLGGQLPYGYTF.

V is TRBV15 and J is TRBJ1-6; no definite D call. This CDR3 has 17 residues. The germline gives CDR1 LNHNV, CDR2 YYDKDF (reference sequence). Trimming removed 1 base from V and 0 bases from J, with 10 bases in between. CDR3 amino acids: CATSRGLGSSYNSPLHF. In nucleotides, the CDR3 is TGTGCCACCAGCAGAGGGTTAGGGAGCTCCTATAATTCACCCCTCCACTTT.

In its sample, this clonotype was seen a few times. V and J are TRBV30 and TRBJ2-7; D possibly corresponds to TRBD1 (6 bases). The length of the CDR3 is 16 residues. V was cut by 3 bases and J by 0 bases, with 18 bases left in between. CDR1 is GTSNPN and CDR2 is SVGIG in the germline V gene (reference sequence). In DNA form, the CDR3 reads TGTGCCTGGAGGGACCGACCAGGGGTCAACTCCTACGAGCAGTACTTC. Protein sequence: CAWRDRPGVNSYEQYF. Variable domain in full (rest from reference TRBV30 and TRBJ2-7): SQTIHQWPATLVQPVGSPLSLECTVEGTSNPNLYWYRQAAGRGLQLLFYSVGIGQISSEVPQNLSASRPQDRQFILSSKKLLLSDSGFYLCAWRDRPGVNSYEQYFGPGTRLTVT.

This chain connects TRBV20-1 to TRBJ1-1, with TRBD1 matching over 7 bases. Unmatched junction bases numbered 8, after V lost 3 bases and J lost 4 bases. CDR1 and CDR2 (germline): DFQATT, SNEGSKA (reference sequence). CDR3 length: 14 amino acids. DNA for the CDR3: TGCAGTGCTAGGGAAACAGGGGCGGGCACTGAAGCTTTCTTT. This gives the protein CSARETGAGTEAFF.

The rearrangement uses TRBV28 and TRBJ1-5, with 7 positions matching TRBD1. The CDR3 length is 16 residues. Trimming at V came to 5 bases and at J to 4 bases, leaving 11 bases not matched to a gene. Germline CDR1 MDHEN, CDR2 SYDVKM. CDR3 in amino acids: CASSRKTGVGNQPQHF. The CDR3, as DNA: TGTGCCAGCAGTCGCAAAACAGGGGTTGGAAATCAGCCCCAGCATTTT.

This chain joins TRBV12-3 or TRBV12-4 and TRBJ1-3; D perhaps matches TRBD1 (6 bases). V was shortened by 5 bases and J by 4 bases, with 9 bases between the two germline ends. There are 13 residues in the CDR3. The CDR3, as DNA: TGTGCCAGCAGTCGCGGGACAGGAAACACCATATATTTT. Protein sequence: CASSRGTGNTIYF.

V and J are TRBV20-1 and TRBJ2-1; D is unclear. The V gene's germline CDR1 is DFQATT and CDR2 SNEGSKA (reference sequence). V was shortened by 6 bases and J by 6 bases, with 6 bases between the two germline ends. The CDR3 is 10 amino acids. CDR3 in DNA: TGCAGTGCGGGCCGCAATGAGCAGTTCTTC. Its translation: CSAGRNEQFF.

The chain carries TRBV20-1 and TRBJ1-5; TRBD1 matches at 7 bases. Germline-derived CDR1 and CDR2 are DFQATT and SNEGSKA (reference sequence). V was clipped by 4 bases and J by 1 base; unmatched bases: 7. This CDR3 comprises 15 residues. CDR3 amino acids: CSATQGGWSNQPQHF. CDR3 nucleotide sequence: TGCAGTGCTACCCAGGGGGGTTGGAGCAATCAGCCCCAGCATTTT.

The V gene is TRBV9, the J gene TRBJ1-6, with D hard to call. Trimming took 1 base from V and 5 from J, leaving 7 bases between them. This CDR3 contains 14 residues. CDR1 and CDR2 (germline): SGDLS, YYNGEE. DNA of the CDR3: TGTGCCAGCAGCGTAAGGCAGGATAATTCACCCCTCCACTTT. Its translation: CASSVRQDNSPLHF. Using reference TRBV9 and TRBJ1-6 for the parts outside the CDR3, the full variable domain is DSGVTQTPKHLITATGQRVTLRCSPRSGDLSVYWYQQSLDQGLQFLIQYYNGEERAKGNILERFSAQQFPDLHSELNLSSLELGDSALYFCASSVRQDNSPLHFGNGTRLTVT.

This chain connects TRBV12-2 to TRBJ2-1; the D call in the table, TRBD1, was not verified against the DNA. TRBV12-2 is termed a pseudogene. CDR3 length: 15 amino acids. The CDR3 nucleotides read TGTGCAAGTCGCCTTAGGGGGAAGGGGGGCTGCGAGCAGTTCTTC. As protein: CASRLRGKGGCEQFF.

The V and J genes are TRBV19 and TRBJ2-6; the D is unclear. V was shortened by 5 bases and J by 0 bases, with 20 bases between the two germline ends. The CDR3 spans 19 residues. The V gene's germline CDR1 is LNHDA and CDR2 SQIVND (reference sequence). The CDR3 DNA reads as TGTGCCAGTAGTCCGAGACAAGTCGCCCTTCGCTCTGGGGCCAACGTCCTGACTTTC. It encodes CASSPRQVALRSGANVLTF.

This clonotype is labeled as large. This chain connects TRBV19 to TRBJ1-2, with unresolved D. V was clipped by 4 bases and J by 7 bases, with 16 bases between them. CDR1 and CDR2 from the germline V gene are LNHDA and SQIVND (reference sequence). The CDR3 consists of 14 residues. Here the CDR3 reads CASSTTTVYGGYTF. In nucleotides, the CDR3 is TGTGCCAGTAGTACAACGACGGTCTACGGTGGCTACACCTTC. Full variable domain (outside the CDR3, taken from reference TRBV19 and TRBJ1-2): DGGITQSPKYLFRKEGQNVTLSCEQNLNHDAMYWYRQDPGQGLRLIYYSQIVNDFQKGDIAEGYSVSREKKESFPLTVTSAQKNPTAFYLCASSTTTVYGGYTFGSGTRLTVV.